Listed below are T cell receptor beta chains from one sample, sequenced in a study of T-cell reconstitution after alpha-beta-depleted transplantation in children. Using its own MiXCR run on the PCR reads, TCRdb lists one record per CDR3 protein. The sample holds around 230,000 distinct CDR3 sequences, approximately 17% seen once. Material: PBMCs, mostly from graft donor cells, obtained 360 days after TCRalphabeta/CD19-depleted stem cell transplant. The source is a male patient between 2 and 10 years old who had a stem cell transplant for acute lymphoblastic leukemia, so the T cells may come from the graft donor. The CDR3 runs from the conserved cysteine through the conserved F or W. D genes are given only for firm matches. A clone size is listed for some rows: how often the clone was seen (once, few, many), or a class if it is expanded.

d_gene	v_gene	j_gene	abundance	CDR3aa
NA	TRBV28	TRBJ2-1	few	CASQGPSLASSYNEQFF
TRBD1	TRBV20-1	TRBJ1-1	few	CSARGDRGRAFF
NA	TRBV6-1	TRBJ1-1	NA	CASSAAWGNTEAFF
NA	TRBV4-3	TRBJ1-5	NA	CASSQERASLGVPNQPQHF
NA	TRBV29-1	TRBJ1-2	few	CSVEGKTGSKEGYTF
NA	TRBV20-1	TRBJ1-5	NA	CSAREFGQGHNQPQHF
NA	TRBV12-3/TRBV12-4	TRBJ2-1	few	CASSPRVGGNEQFF
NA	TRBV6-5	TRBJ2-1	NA	CASSYSRNPTQDPYNEQFF
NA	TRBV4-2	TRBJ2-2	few	CASSQEVFGELFF
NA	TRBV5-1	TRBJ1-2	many	CASSLPGDGYTF
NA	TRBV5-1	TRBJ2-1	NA	CASSLAGPNNEQFF
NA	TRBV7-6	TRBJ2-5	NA	CASSLTLQETQYF
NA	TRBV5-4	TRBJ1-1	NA	CAAGVRANTEAFF
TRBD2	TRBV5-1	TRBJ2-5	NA	CASSLVSAGGRETQYF
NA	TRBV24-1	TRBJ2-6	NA	CATSDSPGALAGANVLTF
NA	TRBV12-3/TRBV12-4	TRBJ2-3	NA	CASSSNGLSRGTDTQYF
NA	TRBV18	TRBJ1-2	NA	CASSPVPGYISGYTF
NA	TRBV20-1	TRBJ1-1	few	CSARAPSSSAQAFF
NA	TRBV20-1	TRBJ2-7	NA	CSASRETGLGEQYF
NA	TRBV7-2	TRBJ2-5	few	CASSLRQSSSLRETQYF
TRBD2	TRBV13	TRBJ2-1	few	CASSLEDLAGGPSYNEQFF
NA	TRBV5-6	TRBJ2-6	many	CASSIDSGANVLTF
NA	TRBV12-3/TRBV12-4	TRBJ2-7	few	CASSPQTVGYEQYF
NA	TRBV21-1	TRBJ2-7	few	CASSKRPNSYEQYF
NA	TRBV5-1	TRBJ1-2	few	CASSLILGSGYTF
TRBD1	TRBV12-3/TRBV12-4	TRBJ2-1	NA	CASEPGGPNEQFF
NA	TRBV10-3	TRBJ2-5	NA	CAISAKGQPGLKETQYF
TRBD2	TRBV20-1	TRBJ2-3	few	CSALSGGRTDTQYF
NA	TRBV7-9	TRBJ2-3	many	CASRKMEEGTDTQYF
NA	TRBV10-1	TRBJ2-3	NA	CASSEGWGPTDTQYF
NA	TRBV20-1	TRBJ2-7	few	CSTPRKDPYEQYF
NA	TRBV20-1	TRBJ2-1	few	CSASLQSSYNEQFF
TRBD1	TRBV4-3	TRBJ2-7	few	CASSQYLLAGTDYEQYF
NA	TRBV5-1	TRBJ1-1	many	CASSSSGQMNTEAFF
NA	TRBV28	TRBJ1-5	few	CASSFETYRAYQPQHF
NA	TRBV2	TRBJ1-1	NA	CANQSGGPNTEAFF
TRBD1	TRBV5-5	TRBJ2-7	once	CASSSDRGVSHEQYF
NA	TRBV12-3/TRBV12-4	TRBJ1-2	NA	CASSLGFAYGYTF
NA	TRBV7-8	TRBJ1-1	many	CASSLRGAGTMNTEAFF
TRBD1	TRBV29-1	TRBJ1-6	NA	CSVRQGSPYNSPLHF
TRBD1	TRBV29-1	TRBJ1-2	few	CSVGGQGRIGYTF
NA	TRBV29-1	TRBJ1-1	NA	CSSSPGQLNTEAFF
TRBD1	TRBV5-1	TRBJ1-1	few	CASSHSDRGTEAFF
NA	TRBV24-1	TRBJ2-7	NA	CATSDNRGYEQYF